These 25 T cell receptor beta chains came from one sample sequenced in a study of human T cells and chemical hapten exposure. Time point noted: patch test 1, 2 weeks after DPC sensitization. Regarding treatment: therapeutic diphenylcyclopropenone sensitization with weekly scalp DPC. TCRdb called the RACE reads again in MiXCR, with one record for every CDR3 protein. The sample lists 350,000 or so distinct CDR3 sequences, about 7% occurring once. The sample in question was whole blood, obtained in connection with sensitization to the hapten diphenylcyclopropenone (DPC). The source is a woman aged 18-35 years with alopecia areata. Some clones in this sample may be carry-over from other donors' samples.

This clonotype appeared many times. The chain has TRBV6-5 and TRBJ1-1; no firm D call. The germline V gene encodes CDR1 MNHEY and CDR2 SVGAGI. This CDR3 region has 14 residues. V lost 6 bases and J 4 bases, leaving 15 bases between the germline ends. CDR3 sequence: CASSLSEGSTEAFF. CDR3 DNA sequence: TGTGCCAGCAGCCTCAGCGAGGGAAGCACTGAAGCTTTCTTT.

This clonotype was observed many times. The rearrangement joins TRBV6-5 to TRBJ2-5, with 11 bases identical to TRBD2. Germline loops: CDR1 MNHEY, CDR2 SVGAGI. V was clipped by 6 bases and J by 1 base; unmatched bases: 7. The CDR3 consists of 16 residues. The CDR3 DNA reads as TGTGCCAGCAGCCGGGGACTAGCGGTTATCCAAGAGACCCAGTACTTC. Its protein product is CASSRGLAVIQETQYF.

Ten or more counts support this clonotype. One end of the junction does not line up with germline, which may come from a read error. CDR3 protein: CASRPGQGAVAF. The CDR3 nucleotides read TGTGCCAGCAGACCGGGACAGGGGGCGGTAGCCTTC. The chain combines TRBV28 with TRBJ1-2, with 12 bases fitting TRBD1. CDR1 and CDR2 (germline): MDHEN, SYDVKM. This CDR3 is 12 amino acids long.

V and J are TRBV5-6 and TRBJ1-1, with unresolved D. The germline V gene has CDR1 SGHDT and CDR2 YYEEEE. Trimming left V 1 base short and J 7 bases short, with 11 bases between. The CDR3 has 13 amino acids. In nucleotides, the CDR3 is TGTGCCAGCAGCTTGCCGGGAGGAGATGAAGCTTTCTTT. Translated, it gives CASSLPGGDEAFF.

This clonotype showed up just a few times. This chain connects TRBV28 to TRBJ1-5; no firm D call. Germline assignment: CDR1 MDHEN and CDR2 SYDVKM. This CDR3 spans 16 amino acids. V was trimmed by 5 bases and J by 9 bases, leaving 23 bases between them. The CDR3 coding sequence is TGTGCCAGCAGTCCCCCCCCCGGGCTGAGCGTGTGGCCCCAGCATTTT. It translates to CASSPPPGLSVWPQHF.

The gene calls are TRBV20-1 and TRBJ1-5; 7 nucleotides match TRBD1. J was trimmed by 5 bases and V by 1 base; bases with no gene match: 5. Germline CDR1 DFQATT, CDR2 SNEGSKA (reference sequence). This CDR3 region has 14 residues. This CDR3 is CSARADRVDQPQHF. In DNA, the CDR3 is TGCAGTGCTAGAGCAGACAGGGTAGATCAGCCCCAGCATTTT.

The DNA for the CDR3 is TGTGCCAGCAGCTTAGAGCCCCTCACCCCCCGGTCGCCTGAAGCTTTCTTT. Its translation: CASSLEPLTPRSPEAFF. This chain links TRBV7-6 with TRBJ1-1; no firm D call. The CDR3 extends over 17 amino acids. Germline V gene sequence: CDR1 SGHVS, CDR2 FNYEAQ. Trimming took off 1 base at V and 6 bases at J, with 21 bases between the two ends.

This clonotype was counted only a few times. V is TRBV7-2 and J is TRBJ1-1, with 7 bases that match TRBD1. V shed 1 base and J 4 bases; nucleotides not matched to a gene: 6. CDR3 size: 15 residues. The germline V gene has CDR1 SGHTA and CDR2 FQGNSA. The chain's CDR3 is CASSLDGSGGTEAFF. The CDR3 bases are TGTGCCAGCAGCTTAGATGGCTCAGGGGGCACTGAAGCTTTCTTT.

Here the CDR3 reads CASSLTPGSNYEQYF. Here the CDR3 DNA reads TGTGCCAGCAGCTTAACCCCGGGTTCTAATTACGAGCAGTACTTC. The chain carries TRBV7-2 and TRBJ2-7; D is ambiguous. V shed 2 bases and J shed 4 bases, with 15 bases lying between them. In germline, CDR1 is SGHTA, CDR2 FQGNSA. The CDR3 runs to 15 residues.

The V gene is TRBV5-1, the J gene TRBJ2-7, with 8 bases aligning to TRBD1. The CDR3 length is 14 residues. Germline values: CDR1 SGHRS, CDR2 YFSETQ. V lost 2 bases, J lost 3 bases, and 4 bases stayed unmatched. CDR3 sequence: CASSFLTGDYEQYF. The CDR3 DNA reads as TGCGCCAGCAGCTTCCTGACAGGGGACTACGAGCAGTACTTC.

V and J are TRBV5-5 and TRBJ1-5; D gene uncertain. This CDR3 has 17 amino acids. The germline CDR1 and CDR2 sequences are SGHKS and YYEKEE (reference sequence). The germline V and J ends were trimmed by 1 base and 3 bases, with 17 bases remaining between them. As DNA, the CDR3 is TGTGCCAGCAGCTTGATTTCTTTTTCGCGGATCAATCAGCCCCAGCATTTT. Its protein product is CASSLISFSRINQPQHF.

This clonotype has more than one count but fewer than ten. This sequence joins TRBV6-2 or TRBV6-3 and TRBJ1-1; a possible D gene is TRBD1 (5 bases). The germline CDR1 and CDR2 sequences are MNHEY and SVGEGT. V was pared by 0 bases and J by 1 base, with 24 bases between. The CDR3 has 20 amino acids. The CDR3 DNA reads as TGTGCCAGCAGTTACTCGATCCCGCCTTCCCCCCTGGGGACGAACACTGAAGCTTTCTTT. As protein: CASSYSIPPSPLGTNTEAFF.

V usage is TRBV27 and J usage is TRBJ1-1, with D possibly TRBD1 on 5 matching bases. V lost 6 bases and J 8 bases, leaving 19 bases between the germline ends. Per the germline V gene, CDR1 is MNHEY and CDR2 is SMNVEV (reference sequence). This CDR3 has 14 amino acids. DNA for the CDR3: TGTGCCAGCAGAAATCGACAGCACACTAAAGAAGCTTTCTTT. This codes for CASRNRQHTKEAFF.

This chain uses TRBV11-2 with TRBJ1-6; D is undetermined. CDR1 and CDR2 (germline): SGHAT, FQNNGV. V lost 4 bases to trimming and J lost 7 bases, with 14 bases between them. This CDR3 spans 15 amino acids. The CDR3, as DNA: TGTGCCAGCAGCTACGGACCTGGGAAGAATTCACCCCTCCACTTT. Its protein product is CASSYGPGKNSPLHF. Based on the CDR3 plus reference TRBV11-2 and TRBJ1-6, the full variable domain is EAGVAQSPRYKIIEKRQSVAFWCNPISGHATLYWYQQILGQGPKLLIQFQNNGVVDDSQLPKDRFSAERLKGVDSTLKIQPAKLEDSAVYLCASSYGPGKNSPLHFGNGTRLTVT.

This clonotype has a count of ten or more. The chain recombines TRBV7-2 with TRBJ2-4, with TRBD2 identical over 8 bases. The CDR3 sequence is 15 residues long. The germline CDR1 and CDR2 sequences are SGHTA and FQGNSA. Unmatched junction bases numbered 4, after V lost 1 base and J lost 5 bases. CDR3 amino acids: CASSLVSLAENIQYF. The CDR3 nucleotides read TGTGCCAGCAGCTTAGTTTCACTAGCGGAAAACATTCAGTACTTC.

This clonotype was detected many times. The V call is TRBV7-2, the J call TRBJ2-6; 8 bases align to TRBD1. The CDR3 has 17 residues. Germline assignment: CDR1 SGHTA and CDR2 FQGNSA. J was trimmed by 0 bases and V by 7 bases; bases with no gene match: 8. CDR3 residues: CASTWTGTFSGANVLTF. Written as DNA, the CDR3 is TGTGCCAGCACCTGGACAGGGACCTTCTCTGGGGCCAACGTCCTGACTTTC.

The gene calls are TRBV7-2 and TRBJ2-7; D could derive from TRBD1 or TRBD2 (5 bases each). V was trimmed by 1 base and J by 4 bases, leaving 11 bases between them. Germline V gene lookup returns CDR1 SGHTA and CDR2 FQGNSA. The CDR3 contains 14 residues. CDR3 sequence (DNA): TGTGCCAGCAGCTTAGGTGGGGACCCATACGAGCAGTACTTC. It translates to CASSLGGDPYEQYF.

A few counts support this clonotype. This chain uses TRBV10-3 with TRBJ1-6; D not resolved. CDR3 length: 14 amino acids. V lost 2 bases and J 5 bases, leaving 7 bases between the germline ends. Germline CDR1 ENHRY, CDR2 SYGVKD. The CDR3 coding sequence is TGTGCCATCAGTGAGAATAGAGATAATTCACCCCTCCACTTT. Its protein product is CAISENRDNSPLHF.

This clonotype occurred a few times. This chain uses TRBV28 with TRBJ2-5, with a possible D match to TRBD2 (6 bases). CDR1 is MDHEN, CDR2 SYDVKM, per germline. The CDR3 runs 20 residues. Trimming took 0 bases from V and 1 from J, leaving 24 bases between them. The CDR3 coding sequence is TGTGCCAGCAGTTTATGTCCCTTTGCCCAGGTCGCGGGGTTCCAAGAGACCCAGTACTTC. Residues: CASSLCPFAQVAGFQETQYF. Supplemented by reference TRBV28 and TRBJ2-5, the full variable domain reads DVKVTQSSRYLVKRTGEKVFLECVQDMDHENMFWYRQDPGLGLRLIYFSYDVKMKEKGDIPEGYSVSREKKERFSLILESASTNQTSMYLCASSLCPFAQVAGFQETQYFGPGTRLLVL.

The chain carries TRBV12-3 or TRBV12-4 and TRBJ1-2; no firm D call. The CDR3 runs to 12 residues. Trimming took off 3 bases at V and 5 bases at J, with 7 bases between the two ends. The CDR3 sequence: CASSFENYGYTF. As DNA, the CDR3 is TGTGCCAGCAGTTTCGAGAATTATGGCTACACCTTC.

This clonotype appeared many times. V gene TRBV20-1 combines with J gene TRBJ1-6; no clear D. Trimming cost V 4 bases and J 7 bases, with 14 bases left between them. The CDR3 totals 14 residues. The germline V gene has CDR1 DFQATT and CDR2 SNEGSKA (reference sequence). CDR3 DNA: TGCAGTGCTATCCCGGGGAACCCGAATTCACCCCTCCACTTT. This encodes CSAIPGNPNSPLHF.

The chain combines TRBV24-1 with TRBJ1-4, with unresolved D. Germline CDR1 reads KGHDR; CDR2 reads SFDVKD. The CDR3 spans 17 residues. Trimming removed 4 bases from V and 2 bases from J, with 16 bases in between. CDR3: CATSESGPVKTNEKLFF. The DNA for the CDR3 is TGTGCCACCAGTGAATCCGGACCGGTAAAGACTAATGAAAAACTGTTTTTT.

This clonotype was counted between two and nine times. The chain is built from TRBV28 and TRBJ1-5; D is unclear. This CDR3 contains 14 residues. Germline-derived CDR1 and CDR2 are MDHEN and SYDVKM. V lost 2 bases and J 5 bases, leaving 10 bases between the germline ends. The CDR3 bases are TGTGCCAGCAGTTTAGGAAGGTTCGATCAGCCCCAGCATTTT. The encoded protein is CASSLGRFDQPQHF.

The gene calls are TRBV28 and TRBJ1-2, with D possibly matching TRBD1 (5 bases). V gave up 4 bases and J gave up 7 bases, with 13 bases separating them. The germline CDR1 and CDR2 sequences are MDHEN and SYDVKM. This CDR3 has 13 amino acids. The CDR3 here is CASSSSGRGGYTF. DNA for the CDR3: TGTGCCAGCAGTTCATCAGGGAGGGGTGGCTACACCTTC.

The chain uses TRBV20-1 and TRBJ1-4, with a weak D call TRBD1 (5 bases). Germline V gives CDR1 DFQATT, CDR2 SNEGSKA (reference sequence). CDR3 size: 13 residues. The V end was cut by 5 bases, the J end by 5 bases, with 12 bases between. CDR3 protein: CSAPLGGNEKLFF. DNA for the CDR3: TGCAGTGCTCCTCTTGGGGGAAATGAAAAACTGTTTTTT.